This is a list of T cell receptor beta chains from one sample in a study of cytomegalovirus exposure and HLA in healthy donors. Libraries were prepared by immunoSEQ multiplex PCR; TCRdb keeps only in-frame clonotypes and omits some of them. Counted here are 90,000 to 150,000 clones, roughly 78% occurring once; the ten biggest clones make up 3% to 4%. Sequences were obtained from PBMCs. These receptors were obtained from a woman aged 25 to 45 in good health and CMV-seropositive. The CDR3 runs from the conserved cysteine through the conserved F or W. Each record gives: J gene, V gene, clone size, D gene, CDR3 protein, CDR3 DNA. The D gene is left open where the match is weak. For some rows the clone size is stated as once, few or many, or as a class when expanded; others skip it.

>TRBJ2-5|TRBV4-2|-|TRBD1
CASSQVQQGQETQYF
TGTGCCAGCAGCCAAGTACAACAGGGGCAAGAGACCCAGTACTTC
>TRBJ1-6|TRBV6-1|few|TRBD1
CAIDRGIGSPLHF
TGTGCTATTGACAGGGGAATTGGTTCACCCCTCCACTTT
>TRBJ2-2|TRBV4-3|-|-
CASSQDRATGELFF
TGCGCCAGCAGCCAAGATCGCGCCACCGGGGAGCTGTTTTTT
>TRBJ1-4|TRBV7-2|-|TRBD1
CASSLGQGGEKLFF
TGTGCCAGCAGCCTCGGACAGGGAGGTGAAAAACTGTTTTTT
>TRBJ2-5|TRBV5-4|-|-
CASSLGGEETQYF
TGTGCCAGCAGCTTGGGCGGGGAAGAGACCCAGTACTTC
>TRBJ2-3|TRBV6-6|-|-
CASSLQDTQYF
TGTGCCAGCAGCTTACAGGATACGCAGTATTTT
>TRBJ1-1|TRBV5-4|-|TRBD1
CASSLPGQGATEAFF
TGTGCCAGCAGCCTGCCGGGACAGGGGGCCACTGAAGCTTTCTTT
>TRBJ2-3|TRBV28|once|TRBD2
CASNPLRGTSDITDTQYF
TGTGCCAGCAACCCATTAAGGGGGACTAGCGACATCACAGATACGCAGTATTTT
>TRBJ2-7|TRBV7-9|-|-
CASSPRQGTHYEQYF
TGTGCCAGCAGCCCCAGGCAGGGTACCCACTACGAGCAGTACTTC
>TRBJ1-2|TRBV19|-|TRBD1
CASSPNRGPSERNYGYTF
TGTGCCAGTAGCCCTAACAGGGGGCCCTCGGAGAGGAACTATGGCTACACCTTC
>TRBJ2-3|TRBV2|-|TRBD2
CASLPGSGGRTSDTQYF
TGTGCCAGCCTTCCCGGCAGCGGGGGGAGGACATCAGATACGCAGTATTTT
>TRBJ2-1|TRBV25-1|-|TRBD1
CASSEFGTGSYNEQFF
TGTGCCAGCAGTGAATTCGGGACAGGCTCCTACAATGAGCAGTTCTTC
>TRBJ2-7|TRBV7-2|-|TRBD1
CASSSRPGGVYEQYF
TGTGCCAGCAGCTCCCGGCCAGGGGGCGTGTACGAGCAGTACTTC
>TRBJ2-3|TRBV6-5|-|-
CASSPWGGTDTQYF
TGTGCCAGCAGCCCCTGGGGGGGCACAGATACGCAGTATTTT
>TRBJ1-2|TRBV5-4|-|-
CASSWDKLLGGYTF
TGTGCCAGCAGCTGGGACAAACTCTTGGGCGGCTACACCTTC
>TRBJ2-2|TRBV5-4|once|TRBD1
CASRHGTENTGELFF
TGTGCCAGCAGGCACGGGACAGAGAACACCGGGGAGCTGTTTTTT
>TRBJ1-1|TRBV27|-|-
CASSSGDERMNTEAFF
TGTGCCAGCAGTTCGGGTGACGAGCGGATGAACACTGAAGCTTTCTTT
>TRBJ2-5|TRBV7-2|-|TRBD1
CASSMHSGTGGKTQYF
TGTGCCAGCAGCATGCATTCCGGGACAGGGGGAAAGACCCAGTACTTC
>TRBJ2-3|TRBV29-1|-|-
CSVEGGRTDTQYF
TGCAGCGTTGAAGGAGGCCGCACAGATACGCAGTATTTT
>TRBJ2-7|TRBV9|-|TRBD1
CASSPSPGAGTGSYEQYF
TGTGCCAGCAGTCCCTCACCGGGGGCCGGGACAGGGTCCTACGAGCAGTACTTC
>TRBJ2-1|TRBV18|-|-
CTSSPLDSQGEQFF
TGTACCAGCTCACCACTTGACTCACAGGGTGAGCAGTTCTTC
>TRBJ2-2|TRBV6-1|-|-
CASSFHRAGELFF
TGTGCCAGCAGCTTCCACCGAGCCGGGGAGCTGTTTTTT
>TRBJ2-2|TRBV4-1|-|TRBD2
CASSQLDMGLASGELFF
TGCGCCAGCAGCCAATTAGATATGGGACTAGCATCCGGGGAGCTGTTTTTT
>TRBJ1-1|TRBV9|-|-
CASSPGSTEAFF
TGTGCCAGCAGCCCAGGATCCACTGAAGCTTTCTTT
>TRBJ2-1|TRBV30|-|-
CAWSVGRGQFF
TGTGCCTGGAGTGTTGGGCGGGGGCAGTTCTTC
>TRBJ2-7|TRBV2|-|-
CASSEIASGEQYF
TGTGCCAGCAGCGAAATAGCTTCCGGGGAGCAGTACTTC
>TRBJ2-3|TRBV6-6|-|TRBD2
CASSYRLAGVSDTQYF
TGTGCCAGCAGTTACCGACTAGCGGGGGTTTCAGATACGCAGTATTTT